This T cell receptor beta chain stems from a study of blood T cell repertoires in COVID-19. Study-wide background: Specimens from acute and convalescent COVID-19 originated in the United States, Italy and Spain. PBMCs, B-cell-depleted T cells, or T cells were the source of the cDNA or gDNA that made up the material.

Per the original data handling: Estimates of nucleated cell counts were drawn from the amplification of reference gene primers. Here immunoSEQ multiplex PCR was the method, and the copy in TCRdb shows in-frame clones only, minus some. D and trimming were read from the DNA, whereas the V and J calls and clone size are those reported in that table. The sample yields some 100,000 clones, 88% seen once. The CDR3 is 14 amino acids. Trimming shortened V by 5 bases and J by 0 bases, and 8 bases separated the two germline ends. Germline V gene lookup returns CDR1 SGHNT and CDR2 YENEEA. The specimen sequenced was peripheral blood. The chain joins TRBV11-3 to TRBJ1-3; tentatively, D is TRBD1 (5 bases). This receptor was identified in a woman in her sixties or seventies with acute or convalescent COVID-19. This CDR3 is CASSGGLSGNTIYF. The DNA of the CDR3 is TGTGCCAGCAGCGGGGGACTCTCTGGAAACACCATATATTTT.